These 28 T cell receptor beta chains share one sample of origin, sequenced in a study of T-cell reconstitution after alpha-beta-depleted transplantation in children. As it was prepared, the TCRbeta library received unique molecular identifiers. From the PCR reads, TCRdb called clonotypes with MiXCR, one entry per CDR3 protein. Of fewer than 700,000 distinct CDR3 sequences in the sample, 13% are singletons; the top ten hold about 2.2%. The material sequenced was PBMCs, mostly from graft donor cells, taken 360 days after TCRalphabeta/CD19-depleted stem cell transplant. These receptors originate from a male patient younger than 18 who had a stem cell transplant for acute myeloid leukemia, so the T cells may come from the graft donor.

This clonotype was detected many times. The rearrangement links TRBV5-1 to TRBJ2-2; 9 bases map to TRBD2. The V segment lost 3 bases and the J segment 1 base; nucleotides outside the gene matches: 1. Germline V gene data show CDR1 as SGHRS and CDR2 as YFSETQ. There are 15 residues in the CDR3. The CDR3 spells CASSSTSGNTGELFF. The CDR3 coding sequence is TGCGCCAGCAGCTCGACTAGCGGGAACACCGGGGAGCTGTTTTTT. Combining the CDR3 with reference TRBV5-1 and TRBJ2-2 gives the whole variable domain KAGVTQTPRYLIKTRGQQVTLSCSPISGHRSVSWYQQTPGQGLQFLFEYFSETQRNKGNFPGRFSGRQFSNSRSEMNVSTLELGDSALYLCASSSTSGNTGELFFGEGSRLTVL.

V is TRBV28 and J is TRBJ2-5; 12 bases are shared with TRBD1. The CDR3 totals 20 residues. From germline, CDR1 is MDHEN and CDR2 SYDVKM. V shed 2 bases and J 2 bases; nucleotides not matched to a gene: 15. The CDR3 DNA reads TGTGCCAGCAGTTTAACCTTCCCGGGACAGGGGGCCGGGATGCAAGAGACCCAGTACTTC. As protein: CASSLTFPGQGAGMQETQYF. The whole variable domain, remainder taken from reference TRBV28 and TRBJ2-5, is DVKVTQSSRYLVKRTGEKVFLECVQDMDHENMFWYRQDPGLGLRLIYFSYDVKMKEKGDIPEGYSVSREKKERFSLILESASTNQTSMYLCASSLTFPGQGAGMQETQYFGPGTRLLVL.

This clonotype was observed a few times. The rearrangement uses TRBV20-1 and TRBJ2-3, with D perhaps matching TRBD2 (5 bases). The CDR3 is made up of 14 amino acids. Trimming left V 5 bases short and J 5 bases short, with 17 bases between. From germline, CDR1 is DFQATT and CDR2 SNEGSKA (reference sequence). CDR3 residues: CSAGTLFEGDTQYF. The CDR3 DNA sequence: TGCAGTGCTGGTACTCTTTTTGAGGGAGATACGCAGTATTTT.

In its sample, this clonotype was seen many times. V is TRBV5-1 and J is TRBJ1-1, with D perhaps TRBD1 (5 bases). There are 14 residues in the CDR3. Germline assignment: CDR1 SGHRS and CDR2 YFSETQ. Deletions cut 6 bases from V and 3 bases from J, with 15 bases between. Written as DNA, the CDR3 is TGCGCCAGCACTGGTCAGGGTGGAGACACTGAAGCTTTCTTT. Translating it yields CASTGQGGDTEAFF.

The sample holds one count of this clonotype. V usage is TRBV12-3 or TRBV12-4 and J usage is TRBJ1-4; possibly TRBD1 for D (6 bases). This CDR3 contains 15 residues. Trimming cost V 3 bases and J 5 bases, with 13 bases left between them. Here the CDR3 reads CASSFRGRTNEKLFF. DNA for the CDR3: TGTGCCAGCAGTTTTCGGGGGCGCACGAATGAAAAACTGTTTTTT.

This clonotype showed up just a few times. The CDR3 bases are TGCAGCGTTGGGGGTGGGGGGTCAGATACGCAGTATTTT. This translates into CSVGGGGSDTQYF. The rearrangement links TRBV29-1 to TRBJ2-3, with D tentatively TRBD2 (6 bases). With 4 bases removed from V and 4 bases from J, the gap between germline ends came to 12 bases. The CDR3 runs to 13 residues. From germline, CDR1 is SQVTM and CDR2 ANQGSEA.

This clonotype came up a few times. The V and J genes are TRBV9 and TRBJ2-1; 9 bases map to TRBD2. The V gene's germline CDR1 is SGDLS and CDR2 YYNGEE. The CDR3 is 16 amino acids. V gave up 0 bases and J gave up 10 bases; unmatched junction bases: 11. This CDR3 reads CASSVVGLAGKPEQFF. Written as DNA, the CDR3 is TGTGCCAGCAGCGTAGTTGGTCTAGCGGGAAAACCGGAGCAGTTCTTC.

This clonotype was picked up a small number of times. The chain links TRBV20-1 to TRBJ1-1; D is ambiguous. V was pared by 5 bases and J by 2 bases, with 15 bases between. This CDR3 has 14 amino acids. Germline lookup yields CDR1 DFQATT and CDR2 SNEGSKA (reference sequence). As DNA, the CDR3 is TGCAGTGCTCCTCTAACAAGTCGAAACACTGAAGCTTTCTTT. Protein sequence: CSAPLTSRNTEAFF.

The J gene is TRBJ1-1, the V gene TRBV7-9; the D gene is possibly TRBD1 (5 bases). Trimming stripped 1 base from V and 4 bases from J, with 13 bases between. The CDR3 sequence is 15 residues long. Germline CDR1 reads SEHNR; CDR2 reads FQNEAQ (reference sequence). Here the CDR3 reads CASSLGGRVRTEAFF. The DNA for the CDR3 is TGTGCCAGCAGCTTAGGGGGCAGGGTACGCACTGAAGCTTTCTTT.

The rearrangement links TRBV5-1 to TRBJ2-4, with D uncertain. This CDR3 region has 13 residues. Between the trimmed V and J ends, which lost 1 base and 5 bases, there was a span of 7 bases. Germline V lookup: CDR1 SGHRS, CDR2 YFSETQ. The CDR3 loop is CASSLPSENIQYF. Written as DNA, the CDR3 is TGCGCCAGCAGCTTGCCGTCAGAAAACATTCAGTACTTC.

This chain connects TRBV27 to TRBJ2-1; 9 bases map to TRBD1. V lost 4 bases and J lost 6; bases outside the gene matches: 4. CDR3 size: 14 residues. The V gene's germline CDR1 is MNHEY and CDR2 SMNVEV (reference sequence). CDR3 nucleotide sequence: TGTGCCAGCAGTTCCGGACAGGGGCCCAATGAGCAGTTCTTC. It yields the protein CASSSGQGPNEQFF.

This clonotype was detected many times. The V gene is TRBV5-7, the J gene TRBJ1-3; D gene unclear. TRBV5-7 is assigned to the ORF class and has an uncertain function. Trimming stripped 3 bases from V and 0 bases from J, with 10 bases between. CDR3 length: 15 amino acids. The CDR3, as DNA: TGTGCCAGCAGCTCGACGGCTAGCTCTGGAAACACCATATATTTT. Its protein product is CASSSTASSGNTIYF.

The gene calls are TRBV5-1 and TRBJ1-5, with D unresolved. CDR1 and CDR2 (germline): SGHRS, YFSETQ. The V end lost 0 bases, the J end lost 0 bases, and 7 bases lay between the germline ends. The CDR3 loop spans 15 amino acids. CDR3 bases: TGCGCCAGCAGCTTGGGCGGTAATAGCAATCAGCCCCAGCATTTT. This gives the protein CASSLGGNSNQPQHF.

This clonotype was counted ten times or more. The CDR3 sequence is CASSPTGVFPEAFF. The CDR3 DNA reads TGTGCCAGCAGCCCGACAGGGGTGTTCCCTGAAGCTTTCTTT. V is TRBV3-1 and J is TRBJ1-1; 8 bases match TRBD1. CDR3 length equals 14 residues. V shed 4 bases and J 6 bases; nucleotides not matched to a gene: 7. Germline CDR1 and CDR2: LGHDT and YNNKEL (reference sequence).

This clonotype was picked up many times. The chain has TRBV20-1 and TRBJ2-7; tentatively, D is TRBD1 (5 bases). Between the trimmed V and J ends, which lost 0 bases and 6 bases, there was a span of 12 bases. Germline V gene lookup returns CDR1 DFQATT and CDR2 SNEGSKA (reference sequence). The CDR3 has 13 amino acids. The CDR3 is CSAREPGSGEQYF. CDR3 coding DNA: TGCAGTGCTAGAGAGCCAGGGTCGGGCGAGCAGTACTTC.

At least ten counts were recorded for this clonotype. The chain is built from TRBV7-2 and TRBJ2-1; D is unclear. Germline-derived CDR1 and CDR2 are SGHTA and FQGNSA. This CDR3 has 17 residues. The germline V and J ends were trimmed by 1 base and 1 base, with 14 bases remaining between them. CDR3: CASSLVSARGSYNEQFF. DNA of the CDR3: TGTGCCAGCAGCTTAGTTTCTGCTCGCGGTTCCTACAATGAGCAGTTCTTC.

The chain recombines TRBV20-1 with TRBJ2-5; tentative D call: TRBD1 (5 bases). Germline V gives CDR1 DFQATT, CDR2 SNEGSKA (reference sequence). CDR3 length: 15 amino acids. DNA of the CDR3: TGCAGCATAGATAAGGGGTGGCAGGGCGGAGAGACCCAGTACTTC. It codes for CSIDKGWQGGETQYF.

This clonotype was observed a few times. The CDR3 loop is CSATSDSADTQYF. In nucleotides, the CDR3 is TGCAGTGCTACCTCTGACAGTGCAGATACGCAGTATTTT. The chain uses TRBV20-1 and TRBJ2-3; perhaps TRBD1 as D (5 bases). V was trimmed by 4 bases and J by 4 bases, leaving 12 bases between them. This CDR3 has 13 amino acids. The germline V gene encodes CDR1 DFQATT and CDR2 SNEGSKA (reference sequence).

At least ten counts were recorded for this clonotype. The chain links TRBV5-1 to TRBJ2-1; no clear D. V lost 0 bases to trimming and J lost 9 bases, with 7 bases between them. Germline CDR1 SGHRS, CDR2 YFSETQ. The CDR3 has 12 amino acids. The CDR3 region has the DNA TGCGCCAGCAGCTTGGGAGGCAGTGAGCAGTTCTTC. Its protein is CASSLGGSEQFF.

In this sample, this clonotype turned up a few times. The chain uses TRBV18 and TRBJ2-7, with 7 bases fitting TRBD2. This CDR3 is 15 amino acids long. From germline, CDR1 is KGHSH and CDR2 LQKENI. The J segment lost 2 bases and the V segment lost 2 bases, leaving 6 bases of the junction unmatched. The CDR3 sequence is CASSPSPGGAYEQYF. Here the CDR3 DNA reads TGTGCCAGCTCACCATCGCCGGGAGGCGCCTACGAGCAGTACTTC.

The rearrangement joins TRBV20-1 to TRBJ2-7, with TRBD2 identical over 7 bases. CDR1 and CDR2 (germline): DFQATT, SNEGSKA (reference sequence). The trim removed 5 bases at V and 2 bases at J, leaving 9 bases unmatched. The CDR3 covers 14 residues. CDR3 protein: CSACRLADPYEQYF. In DNA form, the CDR3 reads TGCAGTGCTTGTCGACTAGCCGACCCCTACGAGCAGTACTTC.

The rearrangement uses TRBV28 and TRBJ1-4; the D gene is possibly TRBD1 (5 bases). Trimming took 6 bases from V and 2 from J, leaving 19 bases between them. This CDR3 contains 17 residues. Germline CDR1 MDHEN, CDR2 SYDVKM. The CDR3 DNA reads as TGTGCCAGCAGATATCCAGGGTGGGAAACGACTAATGAAAAACTGTTTTTT. Its translation: CASRYPGWETTNEKLFF.

The chain combines TRBV7-3 with TRBJ2-1, with 7 positions matching TRBD2. The CDR3 consists of 18 residues. CDR1 is SGHTA and CDR2 is FQGTGA in the germline V gene. V was pared by 2 bases and J by 0 bases, with 10 bases of the junction left unmatched. This CDR3 is CASSLGNRGGHSYNEQFF. In nucleotides, the CDR3 is TGTGCCAGCAGCTTAGGAAACCGGGGAGGGCACTCCTACAATGAGCAGTTCTTC.

This chain connects TRBV18 to TRBJ2-1, with 7 bases identical to TRBD1. CDR3 length: 15 residues. CDR1 and CDR2 (germline): KGHSH, LQKENI. V shed 2 bases, J shed 4 bases, and the junction held 5 bases outside the gene matches. In DNA, the CDR3 is TGTGCCAGCTCACCAGACAGGGTAGGGTACAATGAGCAGTTCTTC. The encoded protein is CASSPDRVGYNEQFF. Drawing the rest from reference TRBV18 and TRBJ2-1, the complete variable domain is NAGVMQNPRHLVRRRGQEARLRCSPMKGHSHVYWYRQLPEEGLKFMVYLQKENIIDESGMPKERFSAEFPKEGPSILRIQQVVRGDSAAYFCASSPDRVGYNEQFFGPGTRLTVL.

This clonotype came up a few times. V usage is TRBV9 and J usage is TRBJ2-7; 7 bases agree with TRBD2. V dropped 4 bases and J dropped 4; count of bases not matched to a gene: 11. Germline CDR1 is SGDLS and CDR2 is YYNGEE. The CDR3 extends over 15 amino acids. The CDR3 protein is CASSPGTTKGYEQYF. CDR3 coding DNA: TGTGCCAGCAGCCCCGGGACTACCAAGGGGTACGAGCAGTACTTC.

This chain connects TRBV4-3 to TRBJ2-1; tentative D call: TRBD2 (6 bases). V dropped 0 bases and J dropped 2 bases, with 11 bases sitting between them. Germline CDR1 and CDR2: LGHNA and YSLEER. The CDR3 loop spans 16 amino acids. CDR3 nucleotides: TGCGCCAGCAGCCAAGATGGGACTGGGCCCTACAATGAGCAGTTCTTC. Protein sequence: CASSQDGTGPYNEQFF.

This clonotype was observed a few times. This chain links TRBV7-9 with TRBJ2-1; tentatively, D is TRBD2 (6 bases). The germline V and J ends were trimmed by 5 bases and 8 bases, with 19 bases remaining between them. Germline lookup yields CDR1 SEHNR and CDR2 FQNEAQ (reference sequence). This CDR3 is 15 amino acids long. The CDR3 nucleotides read TGTGCCAGCAGCGATCGGTGGGGGGAGAAACATGAGCAGTTCTTC. Its protein is CASSDRWGEKHEQFF.

This clonotype has more than one count but fewer than ten. V usage is TRBV12-3 or TRBV12-4 and J usage is TRBJ2-5; tentatively, D is TRBD1 (6 bases). This CDR3 has 15 residues. Between the trimmed V and J ends, which lost 1 base and 5 bases, there was a span of 14 bases. The CDR3 DNA follows: TGTGCCAGCAGTTTAGAGAGGTTAGACAGGGAGACCCAGTACTTC. This encodes CASSLERLDRETQYF.